The TCR beta chain described here comes from a study of T-cell memory formation after mild COVID-19. The CDR3 runs 15 residues. Germline V lookup: CDR1 SEHNR, CDR2 FQNEAQ (reference sequence). Trimming at V came to 4 bases and at J to 4 bases, leaving 9 bases not matched to a gene. Study-level results: Clones contracting across day 15 to 85 had a balanced CD4/CD8 profile; later expanding clones leaned CD4+.

MiXCR was run by TCRdb on the 5' RACE reads, yielding one entry per CDR3 protein. The sample yields about 360,000 distinct CDR3 sequences, 10% to 15% seen once. To note about this clonotype: Its matching antigen is unknown.

The sample taken for sequencing was PBMCs or a T cell subset sorted from them (not recorded which). J is TRBJ1-1 and V is TRBV7-9; 7 positions agree with TRBD1. The receptor was isolated from a man in his late teens or twenties who had mild COVID-19 (a few samples of this study predate the infection). Cell type and time point are not known. The chain's CDR3 is CASSSTKQGITEAFF. DNA of the CDR3: TGTGCCAGCAGCTCGACTAAACAGGGGATCACTGAAGCTTTCTTT.